The T cell receptor beta chain under discussion was sequenced for a study of beta chain features in type 1 diabetes. Regarding the study as a whole: Within each of all four CD4+ subsets, Type 1 diabetes patients had TCRB CDR3s that were moderately but significantly shorter. There was no resolution here of whether HLA type influences TCRB rearrangement. Equally in patients and controls, shorter templates might have been favored by PCR.

Averaging about 116 mL, one heparinised blood draw came from each individual donor. Naive, central memory, regulatory and stem cell-like memory cells within the CD4+ compartment were sorted using CD45RO/CCR7/CD25/CD127/CD95/CD27. As to this clone: The target antigen is unknown.

The study reverse transcribed the entire isolated RNA, so it sequenced expressed TCRB transcripts. Method: immunoSEQ multiplex PCR; TCRdb's copy keeps in-frame clones and lacks some. The sample has roughly 47,000 clones; roughly 47% are singletons. This TCR derives from a man aged 30 to 45 with type 1 diabetes. Sequenced sample: stem cell memory CD4+ T cells from blood.

The CDR3 sequence: CASSPPEETEAFF. CDR3 sequence (DNA): TGTGCCAGCTCACCACCGGAGGAAACTGAAGCTTTCTTT. This chain uses TRBV18 with TRBJ1-1; unclear D gene. V was shortened by 0 bases and J by 5 bases, with 7 bases between the two germline ends. Germline V gene data show CDR1 as KGHSH and CDR2 as LQKENI. The CDR3 length is 13 residues.